The T cell receptor (beta chain) under discussion was sequenced for a study of brain T cells in children with intractable seizures. Surgery cases with the highest brain T cell transcript signatures were chosen for sequencing. Patients received at least one anti-epileptic drug before surgery. This CDR3 is built from 16 residues. V lost 2 bases, J lost 2 bases, and 6 bases stayed unmatched. Germline lookup yields CDR1 SGHRS and CDR2 YFSETQ. Study-wide findings and caveats: Only CDR3 sequence similarity suggested viral specificity, without known HCMV serostatus.

The table came from immunoSEQ multiplex PCR; TCRdb's copy has only in-frame clones and leaves some out. The sample holds about 76,000 clones, roughly 91% seen once. Concerning this clone: The antigen remains undetermined.

The sequence derives from a boy under two years old with tuberous sclerosis and intractable seizures. The V and J genes are TRBV5-1 and TRBJ2-7; TRBD2 aligns across 11 bases. The source material was peripheral blood, sampled at surgery. In nucleotides, the CDR3 is TGCGCCAGCAGCTTCTCTAGCGGGGGGCCCACCTACGAGCAGTACTTC. The encoded protein is CASSFSSGGPTYEQYF.